A single sample gave rise to the 9 T cell receptor beta chains below, sequenced in a study of shared clonotypes between healthy human individuals (TCRdb year 2020). CD8 naive samples consisted of CD45RO-negative cells that were positively selected for CCR7, yielding a CD45RA+CCR7+ population without TemRA cells. The method behind the library was the immunoSEQ multiplex PCR assay. TCRdb mirrors the immuneACCESS table, restricted to in-frame sequences. Some clones are absent from its copies; in checked studies, under half trace to an unresolved V gene, and the reason for the others is unknown. The sample includes about 2,200,000 clones, with about 93% observed a single time. The top ten clonotypes cover over 1.5% of the sample. The sequencing input was naive CD8+ T cells from PBMCs. In light of the paper, this sample's cell subset or site label describes: CD45RA+CCR7+. These receptors came from a man aged 18 to 29 in good health. Some clones in this sample may be carry-over from other donors' samples.

On this clone: At one end the junction does not follow the germline gene, possibly because of a read error. Other DNA variants within this sample encode the same CDR3. The gene calls are TRBV29-1 and TRBJ2-7; D is perhaps TRBD1 or TRBD2 (7 bases each). The CDR3 is made up of 12 amino acids. Germline loops: CDR1 SQVTM, CDR2 ANQGSEA. The CDR3 nucleotides are TGTAGCGTCTGGGAGGGGGCTAGCGAGCAGTACTTC. Encoded protein: CSVWEGASEQYF.

This rearrangement joins TRBV9 to TRBJ2-7; TRBD1 aligns across 9 bases. Germline CDR1 is SGDLS and CDR2 is YYNGEE. V was clipped by 4 bases and J by 2 bases; unmatched bases: 7. The CDR3 has 15 amino acids. The CDR3 region has the DNA TGTGCCAGCAGCCCAGAGGACAGGGGAACCTACGAGCAGTACTTC. As protein: CASSPEDRGTYEQYF.

The chain recombines TRBV29-1 with TRBJ2-7; TRBD2 might be the D (5 bases). V lost 4 bases to trimming and J lost 0 bases, with 13 bases between them. Germline assignment: CDR1 SQVTM and CDR2 ANQGSEA. This CDR3 is 14 amino acids long. The CDR3 sequence is CSVVGLRSSYEQYF. CDR3 bases: TGCAGCGTTGTAGGACTCCGAAGCTCCTACGAGCAGTACTTC.

The chain joins TRBV7-2 to TRBJ2-5; 10 bases map to TRBD1. With 1 base clipped from V and 1 base from J, the junction kept 0 bases outside the gene matches. Per the germline V gene, CDR1 is SGHTA and CDR2 is FQGNSA. The CDR3 covers 15 residues. The CDR3 DNA reads TGTGCCAGCAGCTTAGGGGACAGGGGCCAAGAGACCCAGTACTTC. It is translated as CASSLGDRGQETQYF.

This rearrangement joins TRBV10-2 to TRBJ2-3; D might be TRBD1 or TRBD2, each matching 6 bases. From germline, CDR1 is WSHSY and CDR2 SAAADI. The CDR3 contains 15 residues. V was clipped by 2 bases and J by 6 bases, with 15 bases between them. The CDR3, as DNA: TGCGCCAGCAGTGAGACGGGAGTGAGGGGGGATACGCAGTATTTT. Translation: CASSETGVRGDTQYF.

The CDR3 coding sequence is TGTGCCAGCAGACCAGACAGGCCGAACACTGAAGCTTTCTTT. Protein product: CASRPDRPNTEAFF. The chain couples TRBV27 to TRBJ1-1; a weak D match, TRBD1 (6 bases). V lost 6 bases and J 1 base, leaving 12 bases between the germline ends. Germline V lookup: CDR1 MNHEY, CDR2 SMNVEV (reference sequence). The CDR3 covers 14 residues.

The chain carries TRBV11-3 and TRBJ2-7; TRBD2 might be the D (5 bases). Trimming removed 2 bases at V and 5 bases at J, with 10 bases between. The CDR3 contains 13 residues. Looked up from germline, CDR1 is SGHNT and CDR2 is YENEEA. CDR3 region: CASSLTGSNEQYF. The CDR3 bases are TGTGCCAGCAGCTTAACGGGGAGTAACGAGCAGTACTTC. The full variable domain, in which reference TRBV11-3 and TRBJ2-7 provide the parts outside the CDR3, is EAGVVQSPRYKIIEKKQPVAFWCNPISGHNTLYWYLQNLGQGPELLIRYENEEAVDDSQLPKDRFSAERLKGVDSTLKIQPAELGDSAVYLCASSLTGSNEQYFGPGTRLTVT.

This sequence joins TRBV7-2 and TRBJ2-3; 9 bases fit TRBD1. Trimming took 6 bases from V and 13 from J; bases not matched to a gene: 11. The CDR3 sequence is 13 residues long. Germline loops: CDR1 SGHTA, CDR2 FQGNSA. As DNA, the CDR3 is TGTGCCAGCAGTTCCGCTAACAGGGGGCAAGAGTATTTT. It yields the protein CASSSANRGQEYF.

This chain links TRBV7-8 with TRBJ2-3, with 8 bases aligning to TRBD2. V was clipped by 5 bases and J by 8 bases; unmatched bases: 9. Germline V gene data show CDR1 as SGHVS and CDR2 as FQNEAQ. The CDR3 length is 14 residues. This CDR3 reads CASSAAPAGGTQYF. The DNA of the CDR3 is TGTGCCAGCAGCGCCGCCCCGGCGGGAGGTACGCAGTATTTT.